The 18 T cell receptor beta chains given below trace back to one sample, sequenced in a study of blood T cell repertoires in COVID-19. Some clones are missing from TCRdb's copy, which holds only in-frame ones; the method was immunoSEQ multiplex PCR. The table includes around 260,000 clones, roughly 86% detected once. The specimen was peripheral blood. The receptors shown here come from a man younger than 35 with active or convalescent COVID-19.

The J gene is TRBJ2-7, the V gene TRBV30; TRBD1 aligns across 9 bases. Germline CDR1 is GTSNPN and CDR2 is SVGIG (reference sequence). With 0 bases clipped from V and 6 bases from J, the junction kept 3 bases outside the gene matches. CDR3 length: 13 residues. The DNA of the CDR3 is TGTGCCTGGAGTGTAACAGGGGGCGGCGAGCAGTACTTC. Its translation is CAWSVTGGGEQYF. Combining the CDR3 with reference TRBV30 and TRBJ2-7 gives the whole variable domain SQTIHQWPATLVQPVGSPLSLECTVEGTSNPNLYWYRQAAGRGLQLLFYSVGIGQISSEVPQNLSASRPQDRQFILSSKKLLLSDSGFYLCAWSVTGGGEQYFGPGTRLTVT.

V usage is TRBV18 and J usage is TRBJ1-6, with a tentative D call TRBD1 (5 bases). V shed 2 bases and J shed 7 bases, with 15 bases lying between them. The germline CDR1 and CDR2 sequences are KGHSH and LQKENI. The CDR3 consists of 16 residues. The CDR3 here is CASSPGTQLRNSPLHF. Written as DNA, the CDR3 is TGTGCCAGCTCACCAGGGACTCAACTCAGGAATTCACCCCTCCACTTT.

This clone was observed once. This rearrangement joins TRBV6-2 or TRBV6-3 to TRBJ2-3; TRBD2 is a possible D gene (5 bases). Germline CDR1 is MNHEY and CDR2 is SVGEGT. The CDR3 runs to 13 residues. V lost 6 bases, J lost 6 bases, and 13 bases lay in between. The CDR3 coding sequence is TGTGCCAGCAGCGAGGGTTTCGCGGATACGCAGTATTTT. It encodes CASSEGFADTQYF.

The chain carries TRBV2 and TRBJ1-6, with 7 bases identical to TRBD1. The CDR3 loop spans 15 amino acids. Germline V gene lookup returns CDR1 SNHLY and CDR2 FYNNEI. V shed 6 bases and J 7 bases; nucleotides not matched to a gene: 9. The CDR3 region has the DNA TGTGCCAGCAGCAGGGACAGCACCCCAAATTCACCCCTCCACTTT. Amino acid sequence: CASSRDSTPNSPLHF.

This clone was observed a few times. The chain recombines TRBV19 with TRBJ1-1; 8 nucleotides agree with TRBD1. Per germline, CDR1 LNHDA and CDR2 SQIVND (reference sequence). The ends lost 4 bases at V and 5 bases at J; junction bases unmatched: 3. This CDR3 has 13 amino acids. CDR3 coding DNA: TGTGCCAGTAGTACGGACAGGGAGACTGAAGCTTTCTTT. It is translated as CASSTDRETEAFF.

Concerning this clone: Other DNA sequences of this sample code for an identical CDR3. The V and J genes are TRBV15 and TRBJ1-5; D not resolved. The ends were cut back, 0 bases at V and 5 bases at J, with 8 bases in the middle. The CDR3 contains 14 residues. Germline V lookup: CDR1 LNHNV, CDR2 YYDKDF (reference sequence). CDR3 region: CATSREGGYQPQHF. The CDR3 DNA is TGTGCCACCAGCAGAGAGGGCGGGTATCAGCCCCAGCATTTT.

This sequence joins TRBV24-1 and TRBJ1-5; weak D call: TRBD1 (6 bases). Germline loops: CDR1 KGHDR, CDR2 SFDVKD. The CDR3 contains 15 residues. Trimming shortened V by 7 bases and J by 0 bases, and 12 bases separated the two germline ends. CDR3 sequence (DNA): TGTGCCACCAGCGAAGGGGGATATAGCAATCAGCCCCAGCATTTT. The encoded protein is CATSEGGYSNQPQHF.

The chain employs TRBV10-3 and TRBJ1-6, with D unclear. CDR3 length: 13 amino acids. The ends were cut back, 6 bases at V and 8 bases at J, with 11 bases in the middle. Germline V gene data show CDR1 as ENHRY and CDR2 as SYGVKD. The CDR3, as DNA: TGTGCCATCAGAGCGGGTTCTGATTCACCCCTCCACTTT. Translated: CAIRAGSDSPLHF.

The chain couples TRBV18 to TRBJ2-2; 7 bases are a match to TRBD1. The CDR3 sequence is 17 residues long. Trimming at V came to 3 bases and at J to 4 bases, leaving 11 bases not matched to a gene. Looked up from germline, CDR1 is KGHSH and CDR2 is LQKENI. The CDR3 protein is CASSPSWTGSGTGELFF. In DNA, the CDR3 is TGTGCCAGCTCACCTTCCTGGACAGGTAGTGGCACCGGGGAGCTGTTTTTT.

Only a few counts were recorded for this clone. The CDR3 is CSVPGTGYEQYF. CDR3 sequence (DNA): TGCAGCGTTCCCGGGACAGGGTACGAGCAGTACTTC. V usage is TRBV29-1 and J usage is TRBJ2-7; TRBD1 matches at 9 bases. In germline, CDR1 is SQVTM, CDR2 ANQGSEA. Trimming took 5 bases from V and 4 from J; bases not matched to a gene: 3. CDR3 length: 12 amino acids.

The rearrangement uses TRBV6-5 and TRBJ2-7, with 10 bases matching TRBD2. The CDR3 consists of 14 residues. The germline V gene has CDR1 MNHEY and CDR2 SVGAGI. The ends lost 8 bases at V and 3 bases at J; junction bases unmatched: 7. CDR3 in amino acids: CASGGLADNYEQYF. The CDR3 region has the DNA TGTGCCAGCGGAGGACTAGCGGATAACTACGAGCAGTACTTC.

V and J are TRBV2 and TRBJ1-1; no reliable D call. CDR1 is SNHLY, CDR2 FYNNEI, per germline. This CDR3 has 14 residues. The V end lost 4 bases, the J end lost 0 bases, and 9 bases lay between the germline ends. CDR3 sequence: CASSVVTVNTEAFF. In DNA form, the CDR3 reads TGTGCCAGCAGTGTAGTCACAGTGAACACTGAAGCTTTCTTT.

DNA of the CDR3: TGTGCCAGCAGCTTAGCAGGGGGCAGAACTGAAGCTTTCTTT. Residues: CASSLAGGRTEAFF. V gene TRBV7-2 combines with J gene TRBJ1-1; 7 nucleotides align to TRBD1. In germline, CDR1 is SGHTA, CDR2 FQGNSA. CDR3 length equals 14 residues. V gave up 0 bases and J gave up 5 bases; unmatched junction bases: 3.

This clone appeared a single time. The rearrangement links TRBV6-5 to TRBJ1-6; D is possibly TRBD1 (5 bases). The CDR3 loop spans 15 amino acids. With 0 bases removed from V and 8 bases from J, the gap between germline ends came to 11 bases. Germline V lookup: CDR1 MNHEY, CDR2 SVGAGI. For the CDR3, the DNA is TGTGCCAGCAGTTACTCCGCGCGGGGGGATTCACCCCTCCACTTT. This codes for CASSYSARGDSPLHF.

This chain links TRBV7-3 with TRBJ2-3; D is possibly TRBD1 (5 bases). The CDR3 extends over 15 amino acids. V shed 5 bases and J shed 4 bases, with 16 bases lying between them. Germline lookup yields CDR1 SGHTA and CDR2 FQGTGA. CDR3 in DNA: TGTGCCAGCAGCCTTACTGGGGCCCCACCAGATACGCAGTATTTT. Protein product: CASSLTGAPPDTQYF.

This CDR3 reads CASSLPISDRANTEAFF. The CDR3 nucleotides read TGCGCCAGCAGCTTACCAATATCCGACAGGGCCAACACTGAAGCTTTCTTT. The chain carries TRBV5-1 and TRBJ1-1; 7 bases map to TRBD1. J was trimmed by 2 bases and V by 2 bases; bases with no gene match: 12. The CDR3 runs 17 residues. Germline V lookup: CDR1 SGHRS, CDR2 YFSETQ.

This clone appeared a single time. The chain employs TRBV13 and TRBJ2-5, with 8 bases aligning to TRBD1. Germline loops: CDR1 PRHDT, CDR2 FYEKMQ (reference sequence). V lost 3 bases and J lost 5; bases outside the gene matches: 8. This CDR3 region has 15 residues. The CDR3 DNA sequence: TGTGCCAGCAGCTTTGGGCAGGGGGCGGGGGAGACCCAGTACTTC. This translates into CASSFGQGAGETQYF.

This clone was detected only once. The V gene is TRBV27, the J gene TRBJ2-1, with D tentatively TRBD2 (6 bases). V was clipped by 2 bases and J by 2 bases, with 10 bases between them. This CDR3 spans 15 amino acids. Germline V CDR1 and CDR2: MNHEY, SMNVEV (reference sequence). The chain's CDR3 is CASSLGGETYNEQFF. CDR3 nucleotide sequence: TGTGCCAGCAGTTTAGGAGGGGAGACCTACAATGAGCAGTTCTTC.